Shown below are 10 T cell receptor beta chains from a single sample sequenced in a study of early T cells in non-severe SARS-CoV-2 infection. TCRdb itself ran the 5' RACE reads through MiXCR, one entry per CDR3 protein. The profile shows more than 35,000 distinct CDR3 sequences, around 5.7% of them singletons. The material sequenced was whole blood. These receptors came from an adult who was a healthcare worker with PCR-confirmed SARS-CoV-2 infection or an uninfected control (not recorded which).

This clonotype was seen many times. The J gene is TRBJ2-7, the V gene TRBV5-6; possibly TRBD2 for D (5 bases). There are 15 residues in the CDR3. V dropped 6 bases and J dropped 6 bases, with 22 bases sitting between them. CDR1 and CDR2 from the germline V gene are SGHDT and YYEEEE. The CDR3 spells CASNFRGSQVREQYF. CDR3 bases: TGTGCCAGCAACTTCCGGGGTTCGCAAGTCCGCGAGCAGTACTTC.

With regard to this clonotype: One base away lies a much larger clone, so this may be a sequencing read error. Here the CDR3 DNA reads TGTGCCAGTAGTATTGAGACGAGGTCCTACGAGCAGTGCTTC. Its translation: CASSIETRSYEQCF. The chain carries TRBV19 and TRBJ2-7; no firm D call. The length of the CDR3 is 14 residues. Germline CDR1 LNHDA, CDR2 SQIVND (reference sequence).

This clonotype was recorded many times. The V call is TRBV18, the J call TRBJ1-3; D is ambiguous. The germline gives CDR1 KGHSH, CDR2 LQKENI. The CDR3 has 16 residues. V lost 5 bases, J lost 1 base, and 15 bases lay in between. The CDR3 reads CASSSQTEISGNTIYF. As DNA, the CDR3 is TGTGCCAGCTCATCACAGACGGAAATTTCTGGAAACACCATATATTTT.

This clonotype has a count of ten or more. The chain links TRBV6-1 to TRBJ2-1; 13 bases map to TRBD2. The germline gives CDR1 MNHNS, CDR2 SASEGT. The CDR3 length is 16 residues. Losses at the gene ends were 5 bases for V and 7 bases for J; bases not matched to a gene: 8. CDR3 in DNA: TGTGCCAGCAGTACTAGCGGGAGGGCCGGACGAAATGAGCAGTTCTTC. Translation: CASSTSGRAGRNEQFF.

The chain employs TRBV6-5 and TRBJ1-1; D not resolved. The CDR3 loop spans 13 amino acids. CDR1 is MNHEY, CDR2 SVGAGI, per germline. V lost 0 bases, J lost 8 bases, and 10 bases lay in between. DNA of the CDR3: TGTGCCAGCAGTTACTCGATCAGTTACGAAGCTTTCTTT. It encodes CASSYSISYEAFF.

The sample holds a few counts of this clonotype. This rearrangement joins TRBV3-1 to TRBJ1-1; D is possibly TRBD1 (5 bases). Trimming pared 6 bases from V and 2 bases from J, leaving 10 bases between. The germline gives CDR1 LGHDT, CDR2 YNNKEL (reference sequence). CDR3 length: 13 amino acids. The CDR3 DNA follows: TGTGCCAGCAGTCGACAGCGTAACACTGAAGCTTTCTTT. It yields the protein CASSRQRNTEAFF.

The rearrangement uses TRBV11-2 and TRBJ2-1; no clear D. Germline lookup yields CDR1 SGHAT and CDR2 FQNNGV. V was pared by 2 bases and J by 15 bases, with 20 bases between. The CDR3 loop spans 14 amino acids. CDR3 bases: TGTGCCAGCAGCTTAAATTCCCTGACCTCCGGTTTGTTCTTC. This translates into CASSLNSLTSGLFF.

Many counts were recorded for this clonotype. V is TRBV6-1 and J is TRBJ2-2, with TRBD2 identical over 9 bases. The CDR3 spans 17 residues. J was trimmed by 3 bases and V by 1 base; bases with no gene match: 6. Germline loops: CDR1 MNHNS, CDR2 SASEGT. The CDR3 DNA is TGTGCCAGCAGTGAAGGACTAGCGGTCAGGGACACCGGGGAGCTGTTTTTT. It codes for CASSEGLAVRDTGELFF.

The sample holds one count of this clonotype. The chain joins TRBV27 to TRBJ2-1; 7 bases fit TRBD2. Trimming cost V 4 bases and J 10 bases; bases outside gene matches: 10. The CDR3 covers 14 residues. CDR1 is MNHEY, CDR2 SMNVEV, per germline (reference sequence). DNA of the CDR3: TGTGCCAGCAGTTCGACGGAGGGAGGGCGCGAGCAGTTCTTC. Translating it yields CASSSTEGGREQFF.

This clonotype was recorded many times. This sequence joins TRBV20-1 and TRBJ2-1, with D perhaps matching TRBD2 (6 bases). CDR3 size: 15 residues. Trimming pared 5 bases from V and 0 bases from J, leaving 14 bases between. The germline CDR1 and CDR2 sequences are DFQATT and SNEGSKA (reference sequence). The CDR3 sequence: CSAEGLASSYNEQFF. CDR3 in DNA: TGCAGTGCTGAGGGACTGGCTAGCTCCTACAATGAGCAGTTCTTC.